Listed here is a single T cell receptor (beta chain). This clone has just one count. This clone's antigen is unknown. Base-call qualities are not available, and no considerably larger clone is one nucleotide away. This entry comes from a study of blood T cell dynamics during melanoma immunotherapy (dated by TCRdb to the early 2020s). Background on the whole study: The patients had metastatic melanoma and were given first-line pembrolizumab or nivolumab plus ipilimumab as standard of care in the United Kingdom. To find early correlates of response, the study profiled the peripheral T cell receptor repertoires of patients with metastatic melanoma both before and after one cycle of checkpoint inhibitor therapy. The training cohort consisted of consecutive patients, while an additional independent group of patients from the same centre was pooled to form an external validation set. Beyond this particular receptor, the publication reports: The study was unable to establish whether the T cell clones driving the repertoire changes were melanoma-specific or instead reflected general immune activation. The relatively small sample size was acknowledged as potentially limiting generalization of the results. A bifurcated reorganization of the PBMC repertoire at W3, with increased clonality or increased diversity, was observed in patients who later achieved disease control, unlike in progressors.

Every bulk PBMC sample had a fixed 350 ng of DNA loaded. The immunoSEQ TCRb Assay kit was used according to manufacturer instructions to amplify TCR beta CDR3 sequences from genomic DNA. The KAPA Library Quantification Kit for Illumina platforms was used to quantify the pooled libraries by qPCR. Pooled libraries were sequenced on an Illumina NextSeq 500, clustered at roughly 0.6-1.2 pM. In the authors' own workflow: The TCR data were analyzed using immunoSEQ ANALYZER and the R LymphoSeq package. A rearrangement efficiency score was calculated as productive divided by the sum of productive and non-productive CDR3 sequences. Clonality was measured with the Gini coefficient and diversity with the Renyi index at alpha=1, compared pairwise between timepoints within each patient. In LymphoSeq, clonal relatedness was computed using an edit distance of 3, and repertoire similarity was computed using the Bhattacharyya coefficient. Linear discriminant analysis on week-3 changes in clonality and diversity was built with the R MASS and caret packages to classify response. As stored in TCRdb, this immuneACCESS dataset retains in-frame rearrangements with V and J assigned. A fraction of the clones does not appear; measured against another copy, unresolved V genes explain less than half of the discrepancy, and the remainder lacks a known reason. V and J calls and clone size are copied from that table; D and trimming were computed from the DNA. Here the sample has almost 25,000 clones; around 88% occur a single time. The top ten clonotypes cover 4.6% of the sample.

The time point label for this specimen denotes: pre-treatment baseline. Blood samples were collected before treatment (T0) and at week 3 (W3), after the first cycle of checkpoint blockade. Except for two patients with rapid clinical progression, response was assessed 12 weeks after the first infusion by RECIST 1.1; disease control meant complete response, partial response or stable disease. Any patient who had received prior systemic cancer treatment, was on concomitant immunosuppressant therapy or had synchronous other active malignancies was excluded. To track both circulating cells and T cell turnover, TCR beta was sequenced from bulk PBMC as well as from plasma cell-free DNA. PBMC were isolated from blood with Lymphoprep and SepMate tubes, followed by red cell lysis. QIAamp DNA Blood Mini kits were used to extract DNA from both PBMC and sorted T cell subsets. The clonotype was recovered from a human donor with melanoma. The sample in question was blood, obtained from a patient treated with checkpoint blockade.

The CDR3 is CASSMGAYEQYF. The nucleotides read TGCGCCAGCAGCATGGGGGCCTACGAGCAGTACTTC. This receptor chain uses TRBV5-1 and TRBJ2-7; the D element might be TRBD1 or TRBD2, as each aligns at 5 bases. The germline V gene yields SGHRS for CDR1 and YFSETQ for CDR2. Counted from cysteine to phenylalanine, this CDR3 has 12 amino acids. The retained sequence is limited to the CDR3, 36 bases, with the frame set at the first base. V sheds 4 bases and J sheds 2 bases, leaving 7 bases between their ends.